A few counts support the clone carrying this T cell receptor (beta chain). The antigen remains unidentified. The data are from a study of human T cells and chemical hapten exposure. General observations from the study: Sensitizing with DPC caused no change in TCRs above 1 in 1000 frequency.

Indicated time point: patch test 1, 2 weeks after DPC sensitization. Treatment given: therapeutic diphenylcyclopropenone sensitization with weekly scalp DPC. Drawing of blood took place ahead of applying each patch test. Germline-derived CDR1 and CDR2 are MNHEY and SVGEGT. This CDR3 contains 16 residues. The junction had 5 bases not matched to a gene; V was cut back by 0 bases and J by 1 base. TCRdb reprocessed the RACE reads via MiXCR and lists one record per CDR3 protein. In the table there are 79,000 or so distinct CDR3 sequences, about a tenth of which are singletons. Specimen: whole blood, collected in connection with sensitization to the hapten diphenylcyclopropenone (DPC). The chain uses TRBV6-2 or TRBV6-3 and TRBJ2-7; 8 bases match TRBD1. The sequence was collected from a woman between 45 and 60 years old with alopecia areata. Some clones in this sample may be carry-over from other donors' samples. This CDR3 reads CASSYSRRTGSYEQYF. The CDR3 region has the DNA TGTGCCAGCAGTTACTCGAGGCGGACAGGGTCCTACGAGCAGTACTTC.